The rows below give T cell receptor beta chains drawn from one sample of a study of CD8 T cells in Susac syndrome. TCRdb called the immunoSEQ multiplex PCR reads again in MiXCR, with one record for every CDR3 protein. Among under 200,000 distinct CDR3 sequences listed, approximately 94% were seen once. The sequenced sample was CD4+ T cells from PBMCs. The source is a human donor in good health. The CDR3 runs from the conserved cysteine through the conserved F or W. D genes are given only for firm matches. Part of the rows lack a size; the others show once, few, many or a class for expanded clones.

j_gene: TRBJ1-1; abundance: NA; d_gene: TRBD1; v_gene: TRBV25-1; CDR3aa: CASSPPGQGSMNTEAFF; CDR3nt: TGTGCCAGCAGTCCTCCGGGACAGGGGTCCATGAACACTGAAGCTTTCTTT
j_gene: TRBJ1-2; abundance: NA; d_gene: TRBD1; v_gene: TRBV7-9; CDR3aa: CASSLASGTGYGYTF; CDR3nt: TGTGCCAGCAGCTTAGCGAGCGGGACAGGGTATGGCTACACCTTC
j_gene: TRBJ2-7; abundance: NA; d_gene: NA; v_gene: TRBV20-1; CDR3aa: CSASGLRSYEQYF; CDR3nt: TGCAGTGCTAGCGGGCTGCGCTCCTACGAGCAGTACTTC
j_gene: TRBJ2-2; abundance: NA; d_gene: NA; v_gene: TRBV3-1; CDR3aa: CASSLAVNTGELFF; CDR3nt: TGTGCCAGCAGCTTAGCGGTTAACACCGGGGAGCTGTTTTTT
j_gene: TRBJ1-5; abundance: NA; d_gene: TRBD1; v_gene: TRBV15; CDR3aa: CATSGEGTGVQPQHF; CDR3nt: TGTGCCACCAGCGGGGAAGGGACAGGGGTTCAGCCCCAGCATTTT
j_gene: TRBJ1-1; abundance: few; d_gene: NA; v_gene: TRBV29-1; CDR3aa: CSVGVGNTEAFF; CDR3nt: TGCAGCGTTGGGGTGGGGAACACTGAAGCTTTCTTT
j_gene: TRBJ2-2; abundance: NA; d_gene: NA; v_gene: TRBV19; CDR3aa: CASSIKGTGELFF; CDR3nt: TGTGCCAGTAGTATTAAGGGCACCGGGGAGCTGTTTTTT
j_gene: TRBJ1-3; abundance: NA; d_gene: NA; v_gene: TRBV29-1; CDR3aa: CSVDRGEF; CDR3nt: TGCAGCGTTGACCGGGGAGAGTTT
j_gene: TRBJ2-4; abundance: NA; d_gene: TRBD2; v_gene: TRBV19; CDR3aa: CASSIEVPGLAGGLGIQYF; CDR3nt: TGTGCCAGTAGTATAGAGGTCCCCGGACTAGCGGGGGGGCTAGGCATTCAGTACTTC
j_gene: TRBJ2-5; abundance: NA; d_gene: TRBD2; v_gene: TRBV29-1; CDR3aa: CSVEEGGTSGGRETQYF; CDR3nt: TGCAGCGTTGAAGAAGGAGGCACTAGCGGGGGGAGAGAGACCCAGTACTTC
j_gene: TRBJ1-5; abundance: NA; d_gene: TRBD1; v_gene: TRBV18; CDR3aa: CASSPLGWTGLGQPQHF; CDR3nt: TGTGCCAGCTCACCTCTGGGCTGGACAGGGCTAGGGCAGCCCCAGCATTTT
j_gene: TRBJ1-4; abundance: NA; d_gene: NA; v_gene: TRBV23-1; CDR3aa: CASSQTGRVKNCFF; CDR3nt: NA
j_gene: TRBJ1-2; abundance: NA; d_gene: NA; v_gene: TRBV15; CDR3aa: CATSSQGRGNYGYTF; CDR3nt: TGTGCCACCAGCTCCCAAGGGAGGGGGAACTATGGCTACACCTTC
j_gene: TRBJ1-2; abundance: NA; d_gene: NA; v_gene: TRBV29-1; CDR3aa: CSVAGRIGYTF; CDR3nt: TGCAGCGTTGCGGGTCGGATTGGCTACACCTTC
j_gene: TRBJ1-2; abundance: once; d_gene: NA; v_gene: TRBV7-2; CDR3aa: CASSVSNYGYTF; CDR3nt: TGTGCCAGCAGCGTTTCTAACTATGGCTACACCTTC
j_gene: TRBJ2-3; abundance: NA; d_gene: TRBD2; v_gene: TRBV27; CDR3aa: CASSYMVLAGTDTQYF; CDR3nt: TGTGCCAGCAGTTACATGGTACTAGCGGGGACAGATACGCAGTATTTT
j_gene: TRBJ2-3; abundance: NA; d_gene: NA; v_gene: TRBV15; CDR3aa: CATSRDRTADTQYF; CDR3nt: TGTGCCACCAGCAGAGATCGGACCGCAGATACGCAGTATTTT
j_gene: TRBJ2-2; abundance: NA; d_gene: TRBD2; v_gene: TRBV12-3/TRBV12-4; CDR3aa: CASSPLAGGTTGELFF; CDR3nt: TGTGCCAGCAGTCCTCTAGCGGGGGGAACCACCGGGGAGCTGTTTTTT
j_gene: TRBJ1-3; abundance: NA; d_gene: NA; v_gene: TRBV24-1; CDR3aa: CATSDTGPSSGNTIYF; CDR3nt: TGTGCCACCAGTGATACCGGGCCCAGCTCTGGAAACACCATATATTTT
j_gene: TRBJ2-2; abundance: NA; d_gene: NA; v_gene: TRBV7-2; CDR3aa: CASSSRRWGPHTGELFF; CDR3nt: TGTGCCAGCAGCTCACGTCGTTGGGGTCCTCACACCGGGGAGCTGTTTTTT
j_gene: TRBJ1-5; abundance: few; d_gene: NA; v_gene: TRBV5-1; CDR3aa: CASSLGVSGQPQHF; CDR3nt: TGCGCCAGCAGCTTGGGGGTTTCTGGTCAGCCCCAGCATTTT
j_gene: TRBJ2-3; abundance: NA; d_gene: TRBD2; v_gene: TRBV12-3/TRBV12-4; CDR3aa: CAIPISGGYTDTQYF; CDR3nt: TGTGCCATCCCAATTAGCGGGGGGTACACAGATACGCAGTATTTT
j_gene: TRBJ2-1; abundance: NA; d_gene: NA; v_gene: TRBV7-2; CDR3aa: CASSLGTGVTNEQFF; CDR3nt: TGTGCCAGCAGCTTAGGCACGGGGGTGACAAATGAGCAGTTCTTC
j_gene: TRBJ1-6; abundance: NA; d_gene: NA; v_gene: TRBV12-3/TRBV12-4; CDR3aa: CASSLALNPPSTLHF; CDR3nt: TGTGCCAGCAGTTTAGCGTTAAATCCTCCCAGCACCCTCCACTTT
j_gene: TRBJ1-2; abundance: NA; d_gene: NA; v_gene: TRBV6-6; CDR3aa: CASSYPGGASNYGYTF; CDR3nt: TGTGCCAGCAGTTACCCGGGAGGGGCGTCTAACTATGGCTACACCTTC
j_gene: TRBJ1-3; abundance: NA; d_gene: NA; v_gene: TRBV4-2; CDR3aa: CASSQERGGSSGNTIYF; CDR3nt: TGTGCCAGCAGCCAAGAACGTGGGGGGTCCTCTGGAAACACCATATATTTT
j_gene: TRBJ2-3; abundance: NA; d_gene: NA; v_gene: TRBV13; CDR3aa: CASSSDRHTTDTQYF; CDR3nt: TGTGCCAGCAGCTCGGACCGGCACACCACAGATACGCAGTATTTT
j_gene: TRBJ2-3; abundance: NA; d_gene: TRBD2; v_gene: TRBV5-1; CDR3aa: CASSLLAGDTDTQYF; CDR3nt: TGCGCCAGCAGCTTACTAGCGGGGGACACAGATACGCAGTATTTT
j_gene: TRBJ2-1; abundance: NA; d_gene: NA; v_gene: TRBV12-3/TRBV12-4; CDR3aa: CASSSTTSGEQFF; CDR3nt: TGTGCCAGCAGTTCAACAACCTCCGGTGAGCAGTTCTTC
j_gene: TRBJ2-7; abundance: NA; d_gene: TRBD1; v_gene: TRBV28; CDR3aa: CASMTGGAYEQYF; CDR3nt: TGTGCCAGCATGACAGGGGGTGCCTACGAGCAGTACTTC
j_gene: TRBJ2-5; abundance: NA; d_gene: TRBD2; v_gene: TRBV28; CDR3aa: CASSSPASGQETQYF; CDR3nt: TGTGCCAGCAGCTCTCCGGCTAGCGGCCAAGAGACCCAGTACTTC
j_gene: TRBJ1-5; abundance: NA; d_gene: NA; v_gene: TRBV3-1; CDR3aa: CASSQGSRPQHF; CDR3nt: TGTGCCAGCAGCCAAGGATCCCGGCCCCAGCATTTT
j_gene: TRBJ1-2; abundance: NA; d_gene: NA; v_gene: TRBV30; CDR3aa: CAWSEEFSGLTHTNYGYTF; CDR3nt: TGTGCCTGGAGTGAAGAATTTTCGGGACTCACACATACAAACTATGGCTACACCTTC
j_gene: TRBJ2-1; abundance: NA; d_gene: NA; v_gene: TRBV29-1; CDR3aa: CSVDRSSYNEQFF; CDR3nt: TGCAGCGTCGACAGAAGCTCCTACAATGAGCAGTTCTTC
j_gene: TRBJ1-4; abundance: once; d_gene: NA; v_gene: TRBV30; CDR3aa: CARNNGKKLFF; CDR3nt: TGTGCCCGTAATAACGGGAAAAAACTGTTTTTT